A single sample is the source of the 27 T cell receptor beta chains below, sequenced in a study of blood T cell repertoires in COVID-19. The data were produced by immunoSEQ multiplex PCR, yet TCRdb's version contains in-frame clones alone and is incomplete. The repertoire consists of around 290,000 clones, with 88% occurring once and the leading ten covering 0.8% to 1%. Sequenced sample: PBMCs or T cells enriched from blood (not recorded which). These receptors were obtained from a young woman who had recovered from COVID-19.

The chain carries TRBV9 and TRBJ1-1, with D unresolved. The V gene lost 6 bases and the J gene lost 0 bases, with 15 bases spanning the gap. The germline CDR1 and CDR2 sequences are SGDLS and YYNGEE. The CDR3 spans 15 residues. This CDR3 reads CASTTRSRMNTEAFF. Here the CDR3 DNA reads TGTGCCAGCACCACAAGGAGTCGGATGAACACTGAAGCTTTCTTT.

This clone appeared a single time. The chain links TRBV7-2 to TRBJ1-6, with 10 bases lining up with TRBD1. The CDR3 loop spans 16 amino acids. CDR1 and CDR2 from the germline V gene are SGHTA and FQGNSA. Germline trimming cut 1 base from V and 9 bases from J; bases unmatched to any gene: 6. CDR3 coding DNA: TGTGCCAGCAGCTTAGTGACAGGGGGCGGGAGTTCACCCCTCCACTTT. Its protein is CASSLVTGGGSSPLHF.

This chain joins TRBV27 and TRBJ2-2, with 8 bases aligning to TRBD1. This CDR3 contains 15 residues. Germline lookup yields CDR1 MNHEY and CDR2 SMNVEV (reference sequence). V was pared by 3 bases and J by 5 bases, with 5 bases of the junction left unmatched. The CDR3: CASSFRDRMTGELFF. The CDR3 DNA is TGTGCCAGCAGTTTCAGGGACAGGATGACCGGGGAGCTGTTTTTT.

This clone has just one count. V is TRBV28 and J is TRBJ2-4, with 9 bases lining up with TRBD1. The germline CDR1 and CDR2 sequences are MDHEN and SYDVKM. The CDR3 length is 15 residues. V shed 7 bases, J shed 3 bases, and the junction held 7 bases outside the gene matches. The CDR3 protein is CASTRTGVGKNIQYF. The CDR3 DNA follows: TGTGCCAGCACCCGGACAGGGGTTGGCAAAAACATTCAGTACTTC. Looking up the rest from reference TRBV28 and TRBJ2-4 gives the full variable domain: DVKVTQSSRYLVKRTGEKVFLECVQDMDHENMFWYRQDPGLGLRLIYFSYDVKMKEKGDIPEGYSVSREKKERFSLILESASTNQTSMYLCASTRTGVGKNIQYFGAGTRLSVL.

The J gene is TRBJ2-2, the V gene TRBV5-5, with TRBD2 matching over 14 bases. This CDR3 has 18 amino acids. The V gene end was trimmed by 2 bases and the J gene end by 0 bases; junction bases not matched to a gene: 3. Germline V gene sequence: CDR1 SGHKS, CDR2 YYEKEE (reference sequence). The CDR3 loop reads CASSFGLAGGTNTGELFF. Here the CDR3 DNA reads TGTGCCAGCAGCTTTGGACTAGCGGGGGGTACGAACACCGGGGAGCTGTTTTTT.

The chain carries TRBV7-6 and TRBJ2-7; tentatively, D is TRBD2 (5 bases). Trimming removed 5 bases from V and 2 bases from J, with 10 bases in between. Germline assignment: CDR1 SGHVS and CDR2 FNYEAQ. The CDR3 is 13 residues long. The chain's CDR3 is CASSPGNAYEQYF. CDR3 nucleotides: TGTGCCAGCAGCCCCGGGAACGCCTACGAGCAGTACTTC.

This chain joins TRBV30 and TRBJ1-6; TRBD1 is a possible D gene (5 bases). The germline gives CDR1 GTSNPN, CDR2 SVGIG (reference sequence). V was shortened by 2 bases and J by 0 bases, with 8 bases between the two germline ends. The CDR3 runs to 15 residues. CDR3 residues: CAWSSRVSYNSPLHF. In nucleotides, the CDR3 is TGTGCCTGGAGTAGCAGGGTCTCCTATAATTCACCCCTCCACTTT.

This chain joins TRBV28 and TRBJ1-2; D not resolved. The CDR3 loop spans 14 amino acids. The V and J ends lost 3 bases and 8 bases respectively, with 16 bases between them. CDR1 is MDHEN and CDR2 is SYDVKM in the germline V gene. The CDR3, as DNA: TGTGCCAGCAGTTTCCCCGCTATATCCCGGGGCTACACCTTC. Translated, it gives CASSFPAISRGYTF.

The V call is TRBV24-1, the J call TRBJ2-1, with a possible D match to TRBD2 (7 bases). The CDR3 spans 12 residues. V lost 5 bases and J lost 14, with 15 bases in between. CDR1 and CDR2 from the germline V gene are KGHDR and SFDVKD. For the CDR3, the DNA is TGTGCCACCAGTGCCGTGGGGGGGGCGGAGTTCTTC. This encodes CATSAVGGAEFF.

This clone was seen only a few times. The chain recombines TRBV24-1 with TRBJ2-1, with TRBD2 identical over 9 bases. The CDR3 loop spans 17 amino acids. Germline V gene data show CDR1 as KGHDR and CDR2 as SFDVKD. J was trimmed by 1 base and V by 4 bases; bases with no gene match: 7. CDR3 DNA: TGTGCCACCAGTGACCCACTGAGCGGGGGGTCCTACAATGAGCAGTTCTTC. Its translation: CATSDPLSGGSYNEQFF.

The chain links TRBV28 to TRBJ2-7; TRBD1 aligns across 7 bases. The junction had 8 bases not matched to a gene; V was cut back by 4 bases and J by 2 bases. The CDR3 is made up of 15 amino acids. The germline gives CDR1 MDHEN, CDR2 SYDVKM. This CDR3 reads CASSSTTGVPYEQYF. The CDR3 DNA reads TGTGCCAGCAGTTCAACAACAGGGGTCCCCTACGAGCAGTACTTC.

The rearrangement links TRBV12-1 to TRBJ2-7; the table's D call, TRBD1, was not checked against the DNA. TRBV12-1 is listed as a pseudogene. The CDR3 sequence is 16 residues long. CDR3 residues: CASSFECGQGSYEQYF. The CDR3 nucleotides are TGTGCCAGCAGCTTTGAATGCGGACAGGGCTCCTACGAGCAGTACTTC.

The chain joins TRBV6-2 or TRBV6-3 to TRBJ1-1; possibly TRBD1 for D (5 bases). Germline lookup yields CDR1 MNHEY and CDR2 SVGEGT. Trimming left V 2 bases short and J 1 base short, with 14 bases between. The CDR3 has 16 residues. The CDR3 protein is CASSYKQGIPNTEAFF. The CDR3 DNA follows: TGTGCCAGCAGTTACAAGCAGGGCATTCCGAACACTGAAGCTTTCTTT.

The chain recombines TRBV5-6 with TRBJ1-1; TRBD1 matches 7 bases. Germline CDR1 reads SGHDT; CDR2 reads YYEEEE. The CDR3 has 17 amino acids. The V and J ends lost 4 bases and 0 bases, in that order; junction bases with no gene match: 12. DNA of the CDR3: TGTGCCAGCAGCCATTTGGGGGCGAGGGGGCTGAACACTGAAGCTTTCTTT. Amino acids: CASSHLGARGLNTEAFF.

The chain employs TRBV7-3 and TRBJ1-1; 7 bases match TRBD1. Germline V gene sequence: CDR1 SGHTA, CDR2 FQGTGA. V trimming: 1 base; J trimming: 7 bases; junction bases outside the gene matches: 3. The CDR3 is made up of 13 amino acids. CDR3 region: CASSLKTGLEAFF. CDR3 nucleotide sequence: TGTGCCAGCAGCTTAAAGACAGGGCTTGAAGCTTTCTTT. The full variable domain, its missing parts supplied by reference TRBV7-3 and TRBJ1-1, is GAGVSQTPSNKVTEKGKYVELRCDPISGHTALYWYRQSLGQGPEFLIYFQGTGAADDSGLPNDRFFAVRPEGSVSTLKIQRTERGDSAVYLCASSLKTGLEAFFGQGTRLTVV.

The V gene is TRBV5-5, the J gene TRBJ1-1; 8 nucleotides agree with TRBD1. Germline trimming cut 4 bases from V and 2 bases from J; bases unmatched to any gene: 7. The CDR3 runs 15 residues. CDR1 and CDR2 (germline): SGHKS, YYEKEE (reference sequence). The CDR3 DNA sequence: TGTGCCAGCAGCCCTCTGACAGGGGACAACACTGAAGCTTTCTTT. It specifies CASSPLTGDNTEAFF. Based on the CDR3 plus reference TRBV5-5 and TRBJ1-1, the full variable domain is DAGVTQSPTHLIKTRGQQVTLRCSPISGHKSVSWYQQVLGQGPQFIFQYYEKEERGRGNFPDRFSARQFPNYSSELNVNALLLGDSALYLCASSPLTGDNTEAFFGQGTRLTVV.

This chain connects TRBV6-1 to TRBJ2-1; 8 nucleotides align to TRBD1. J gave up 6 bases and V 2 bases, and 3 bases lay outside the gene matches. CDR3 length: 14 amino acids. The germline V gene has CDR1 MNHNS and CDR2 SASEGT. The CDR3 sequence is CASSEWTGSNEQFF. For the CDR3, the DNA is TGTGCCAGCAGTGAATGGACAGGGAGCAATGAGCAGTTCTTC.

CDR3 protein: CAISGQASSYNEQFF. The DNA of the CDR3 is TGTGCCATCAGTGGTCAGGCGAGCTCCTACAATGAGCAGTTCTTC. The chain joins TRBV10-3 to TRBJ2-1; unclear D gene. The CDR3 runs to 15 residues. Germline-derived CDR1 and CDR2 are ENHRY and SYGVKD. Trimming shortened V by 4 bases and J by 0 bases, and 10 bases separated the two germline ends.

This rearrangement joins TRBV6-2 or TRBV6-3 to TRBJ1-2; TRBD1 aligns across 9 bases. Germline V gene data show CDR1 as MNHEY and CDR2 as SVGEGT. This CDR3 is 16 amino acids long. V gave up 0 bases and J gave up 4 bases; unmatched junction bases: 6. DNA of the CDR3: TGTGCCAGCAGTTACTCCGGGACAGGGTCGGGCTATGGCTACACCTTC. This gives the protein CASSYSGTGSGYGYTF.

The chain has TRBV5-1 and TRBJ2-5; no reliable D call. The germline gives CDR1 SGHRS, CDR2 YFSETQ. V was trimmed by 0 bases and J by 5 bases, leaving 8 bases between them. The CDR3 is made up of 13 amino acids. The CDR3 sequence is CASSLGNAETQYF. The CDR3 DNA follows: TGCGCCAGCAGCTTGGGAAATGCGGAGACCCAGTACTTC.

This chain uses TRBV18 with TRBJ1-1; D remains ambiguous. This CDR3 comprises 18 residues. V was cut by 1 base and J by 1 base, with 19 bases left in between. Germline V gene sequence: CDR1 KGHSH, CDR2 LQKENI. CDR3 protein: CASSPLPRNPWANTEAFF. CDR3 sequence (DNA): TGTGCCAGCTCACCACTCCCCAGGAACCCCTGGGCGAACACTGAAGCTTTCTTT.

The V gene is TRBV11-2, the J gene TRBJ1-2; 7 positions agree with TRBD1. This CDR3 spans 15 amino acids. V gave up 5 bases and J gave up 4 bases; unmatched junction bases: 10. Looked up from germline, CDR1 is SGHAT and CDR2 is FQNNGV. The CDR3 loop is CASSLTGAAIYGYTF. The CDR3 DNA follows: TGTGCCAGCAGCCTTACAGGGGCCGCTATCTATGGCTACACCTTC.

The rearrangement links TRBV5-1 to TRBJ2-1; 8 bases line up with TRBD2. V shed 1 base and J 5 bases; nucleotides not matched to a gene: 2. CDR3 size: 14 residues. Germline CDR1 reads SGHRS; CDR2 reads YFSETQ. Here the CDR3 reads CASSLPGLDNEQFF. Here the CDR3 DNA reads TGCGCCAGCAGCTTGCCGGGACTAGACAATGAGCAGTTCTTC.

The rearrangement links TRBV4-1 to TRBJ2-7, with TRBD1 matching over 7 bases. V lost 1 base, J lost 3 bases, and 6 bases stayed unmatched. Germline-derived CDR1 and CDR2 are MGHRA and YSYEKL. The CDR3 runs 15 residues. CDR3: CASSQAMTGNYEQYF. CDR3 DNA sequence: TGCGCCAGCAGCCAAGCGATGACAGGGAACTACGAGCAGTACTTC.

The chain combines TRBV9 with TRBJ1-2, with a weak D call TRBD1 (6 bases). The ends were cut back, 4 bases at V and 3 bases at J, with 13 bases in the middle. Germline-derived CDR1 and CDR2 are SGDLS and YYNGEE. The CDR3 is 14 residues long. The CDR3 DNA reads TGTGCCAGCAGCCTTCAGGGGCAAGACTATGGCTACACCTTC. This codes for CASSLQGQDYGYTF.

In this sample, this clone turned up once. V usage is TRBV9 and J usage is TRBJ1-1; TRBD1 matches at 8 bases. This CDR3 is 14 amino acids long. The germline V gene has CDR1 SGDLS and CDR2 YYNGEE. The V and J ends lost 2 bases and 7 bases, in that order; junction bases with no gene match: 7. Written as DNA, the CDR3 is TGTGCCAGCAGCGTCCCAATAACAGGGGGTGAAGCTTTCTTT. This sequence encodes CASSVPITGGEAFF.

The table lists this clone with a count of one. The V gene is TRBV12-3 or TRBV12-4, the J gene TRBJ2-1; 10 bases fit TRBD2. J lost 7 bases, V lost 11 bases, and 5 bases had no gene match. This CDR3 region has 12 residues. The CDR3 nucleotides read TGTGCCTCCGGGACTAGCGTGAATGAGCAGTTCTTC. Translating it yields CASGTSVNEQFF.